This TCR beta chain comes out of a study of cytotoxic CD8 clonotypes in ibrutinib-treated CLL. Across the whole study: Each sample contained, on average, approximately 230,000 productive templates and some 90,000 productive rearrangements. Points from the study as a whole: Before falling back toward baseline at progression, clonality had risen at the time of ibrutinib response. Clonality at baseline surpassed age-matched healthy donors and tracked circulating CD8+ T-cell counts.

TCRdb's copy holds only in-frame clones and misses some; the assay was immunoSEQ multiplex PCR. Altogether roughly 100,000 clones are present, 70% to 85% being singletons, with the ten largest covering 32%. V was shortened by 8 bases and J by 4 bases, with 24 bases between the two germline ends. CDR3 length: 17 residues. CDR1 SGHVS and CDR2 FQNEAQ come from the germline V gene. As regards this clone: The antigen is not known.

This receptor was identified in a human donor with chronic lymphocytic leukemia. The sample consisted of PBMCs, taken after 12 months of ibrutinib treatment. The rearrangement joins TRBV7-8 to TRBJ2-1; TRBD2 might be the D (6 bases). CDR3 in amino acids: CASLDSGDFLVYNEQFF. DNA for the CDR3: TGTGCCAGCCTTGACTCGGGGGACTTTCTTGTTTACAATGAGCAGTTCTTC.